One sample yielded the 20 T cell receptor beta chains listed below, sequenced in a study of blood T cell repertoires in COVID-19. Assay used: immunoSEQ multiplex PCR; TCRdb lists only in-frame clones, some missing. The sample has under 250,000 clones, 85% to 90% seen once; the top ten hold approximately 10%. Input material: peripheral blood. These receptors were collected from a man in his forties or fifties with COVID-19, enrolled during active disease.

The CDR3 DNA sequence: TGTGCCACCAGTGACGGACAGATTGTGAATCAGCCCCAGCATTTT. This codes for CATSDGQIVNQPQHF. This chain connects TRBV24-1 to TRBJ1-5, with D perhaps TRBD1 (6 bases). The CDR3 contains 15 residues. The germline V and J ends were trimmed by 4 bases and 4 bases, with 13 bases remaining between them. Germline-derived CDR1 and CDR2 are KGHDR and SFDVKD.

The chain recombines TRBV10-3 with TRBJ1-1, with 10 positions matching TRBD1. Germline values: CDR1 ENHRY, CDR2 SYGVKD. With V trimmed by 7 bases and J by 4 bases, 6 bases remained unmatched. This CDR3 comprises 14 residues. The DNA for the CDR3 is TGTGCCATCACTCCGGACAGGGGGATCACTGAAGCTTTCTTT. As protein: CAITPDRGITEAFF.

The gene calls are TRBV18 and TRBJ2-7, with a weak D call TRBD2 (6 bases). This CDR3 has 13 amino acids. The ends were cut back, 5 bases at V and 7 bases at J, with 15 bases in the middle. From germline, CDR1 is KGHSH and CDR2 LQKENI. The CDR3 spells CASSSEGGSEQYF. DNA of the CDR3: TGTGCCAGCTCATCCGAAGGAGGGTCGGAGCAGTACTTC.

The rearrangement joins TRBV12-2 to TRBJ2-2; no check of the table's D call, TRBD2, against the DNA was made. TRBV12-2 is a documented pseudogene. The CDR3 is made up of 18 amino acids. CDR3 nucleotide sequence: TGTGCAAGTCGCTTATGGGCTAGCGGGGGGTCGAACACCGGGGAGCTGTTTTTT. Its translation: CASRLWASGGSNTGELFF.

The chain couples TRBV10-1 to TRBJ2-7, with D maybe TRBD2 (6 bases). V was cut by 3 bases and J by 9 bases, with 21 bases left in between. Germline CDR1 and CDR2: WNHNN and SYGVQD (reference sequence). CDR3 length: 15 residues. CDR3 in DNA: TGCGCCAGCAGTGAAGGCACTAGCAGGGCTACGCTGCAGTACTTC. Its protein product is CASSEGTSRATLQYF.

The rearrangement joins TRBV4-2 to TRBJ1-1, with D possibly being TRBD1 (6 bases). The germline V gene has CDR1 LGHNA and CDR2 YNFKEQ. CDR3 length: 15 amino acids. V was cut by 3 bases and J by 2 bases, with 13 bases left in between. The CDR3 nucleotides read TGTGCCAGCAGCCAGTGGACAGTATTAAACACTGAAGCTTTCTTT. This sequence encodes CASSQWTVLNTEAFF.

The rearrangement links TRBV5-1 to TRBJ1-1, with D possibly matching TRBD1 (5 bases). Germline CDR1 reads SGHRS; CDR2 reads YFSETQ. V was shortened by 5 bases and J by 0 bases, with 11 bases between the two germline ends. CDR3 length equals 14 residues. CDR3: CASRTQAMNTEAFF. As DNA, the CDR3 is TGCGCCAGCAGGACACAGGCCATGAACACTGAAGCTTTCTTT.

CDR3 nucleotide sequence: TGTGCCAGCAGCAAGGGACTAGCGGGCTCCTACGAGCAGTACTTC. Protein product: CASSKGLAGSYEQYF. The chain couples TRBV3-1 (or the pseudogene TRBV3-2) to TRBJ2-7, with 12 bases identical to TRBD2. The CDR3 covers 15 residues. Trimming took 5 bases from V and 0 from J; bases not matched to a gene: 2. Looked up from germline, CDR1 is LGHDT and CDR2 is YNNKEL (reference sequence).

The chain links TRBV11-1 to TRBJ1-4; 9 bases agree with TRBD1. Germline V gene data show CDR1 as SGHAT and CDR2 as FQDESV (reference sequence). V dropped 5 bases and J dropped 0; count of bases not matched to a gene: 4. The CDR3 covers 16 residues. CDR3 sequence (DNA): TGTGCCAGCAGCACAGGGGGCGCAGCAACTAATGAAAAACTGTTTTTT. Amino acid sequence: CASSTGGAATNEKLFF. The full variable domain, rest sourced from reference TRBV11-1 and TRBJ1-4, is EAEVAQSPRYKITEKSQAVAFWCDPISGHATLYWYRQILGQGPELLVQFQDESVVDDSQLPKDRFSAERLKGVDSTLKIQPAELGDSAMYLCASSTGGAATNEKLFFGSGTQLSVL.

The genes are TRBV3-1 (or the pseudogene TRBV3-2) and TRBJ1-4; tentative D call: TRBD1 (6 bases). Looked up from germline, CDR1 is LGHDT and CDR2 is YNNKEL (reference sequence). The germline V and J ends were trimmed by 4 bases and 3 bases, with 9 bases remaining between them. The CDR3 is 14 amino acids. The DNA for the CDR3 is TGTGCCAGCAGCCTACAGGGCTCTAATGAAAAACTGTTTTTT. Amino acids: CASSLQGSNEKLFF.

The rearrangement joins TRBV29-1 to TRBJ2-1, with D maybe TRBD2 (5 bases). CDR1 is SQVTM, CDR2 ANQGSEA, per germline. The CDR3 consists of 12 residues. The V end was cut by 4 bases, the J end by 4 bases, with 8 bases between. The CDR3 protein is CSVGAAYNEQFF. The CDR3 nucleotides read TGCAGCGTTGGAGCGGCTTACAATGAGCAGTTCTTC.

This rearrangement joins TRBV28 to TRBJ1-2; D is perhaps TRBD1 (6 bases). Germline CDR1 MDHEN, CDR2 SYDVKM. V shed 5 bases and J shed 3 bases, with 16 bases lying between them. The CDR3 covers 15 residues. CDR3 DNA sequence: TGTGCCAGCAGTACCTCTGGACAGCCCCACTATGGCTACACCTTC. Translating gives CASSTSGQPHYGYTF.

The chain employs TRBV19 and TRBJ2-1, with 11 bases identical to TRBD2. Germline trimming cut 6 bases from V and 4 bases from J; bases unmatched to any gene: 5. Germline V lookup: CDR1 LNHDA, CDR2 SQIVND (reference sequence). The CDR3 length is 15 residues. The CDR3 coding sequence is TGTGCCAGTAGCGCCGGGACTAGCGGATACAATGAGCAGTTCTTC. Protein sequence: CASSAGTSGYNEQFF.

The V and J genes are TRBV5-1 and TRBJ2-6, with D uncertain. Germline V CDR1 and CDR2: SGHRS, YFSETQ. This CDR3 is 16 amino acids long. V was pared by 4 bases and J by 3 bases, with 14 bases between. CDR3 region: CASSASRGGGANVLTF. The CDR3 region has the DNA TGCGCCAGCAGCGCCAGCCGAGGTGGTGGGGCCAACGTCCTGACTTTC.

J is TRBJ1-1 and V is TRBV6-5; 7 bases line up with TRBD1. CDR3 length: 14 residues. The V segment lost 8 bases and the J segment 3 bases; nucleotides outside the gene matches: 9. Germline V gene data show CDR1 as MNHEY and CDR2 as SVGAGI. For the CDR3, the DNA is TGTGCCAGCGAGCGACAACAGGGGTACACTGAAGCTTTCTTT. Translating it yields CASERQQGYTEAFF.

The V call is TRBV4-2, the J call TRBJ1-2; D call uncertain. Trimming stripped 1 base from V and 2 bases from J, with 5 bases between. CDR3 length: 13 residues. The germline V gene encodes CDR1 LGHNA and CDR2 YNFKEQ. In DNA form, the CDR3 reads TGTGCCAGCAGCCAAGGGCGGAACTATGGCTACACCTTC. Amino acid sequence: CASSQGRNYGYTF.

Only a few counts were recorded for this clone. The chain employs TRBV2 and TRBJ2-1, with TRBD1 identical over 8 bases. This CDR3 is 15 amino acids long. V shed 5 bases, J shed 5 bases, and the junction held 8 bases outside the gene matches. The V gene's germline CDR1 is SNHLY and CDR2 FYNNEI. The CDR3 loop is CASSIRTGRDNEQFF. CDR3 DNA sequence: TGTGCCAGCAGTATACGGACAGGGAGAGACAATGAGCAGTTCTTC.

V usage is TRBV6-6 and J usage is TRBJ1-5; 9 bases align to TRBD1. The junction had 12 bases not matched to a gene; V was cut back by 7 bases and J by 2 bases. The CDR3 is made up of 17 amino acids. CDR1 and CDR2 (germline): MNHNY, SVGAGI (reference sequence). CDR3 in DNA: TGTGCCAGCATTCGTTTACAGGGGGCTAGTGGCAATCAGCCCCAGCATTTT. Protein: CASIRLQGASGNQPQHF.

The chain is built from TRBV18 and TRBJ2-2, with 9 positions matching TRBD2. The germline V gene encodes CDR1 KGHSH and CDR2 LQKENI. After removal of 1 base from V and 4 bases from J, the junction contained 4 bases not matched to a gene. The CDR3 length is 16 residues. CDR3 DNA sequence: TGTGCCAGCTCACCACAGGAGCGGGAGGTCACCGGGGAGCTGTTTTTT. This sequence encodes CASSPQEREVTGELFF. The full variable domain, completed using reference TRBV18 and TRBJ2-2, is NAGVMQNPRHLVRRRGQEARLRCSPMKGHSHVYWYRQLPEEGLKFMVYLQKENIIDESGMPKERFSAEFPKEGPSILRIQQVVRGDSAAYFCASSPQEREVTGELFFGEGSRLTVL.

The rearrangement joins TRBV5-1 to TRBJ1-6; D remains unclear. CDR3 size: 16 residues. V lost 0 bases and J lost 10, with 17 bases in between. Germline V gene sequence: CDR1 SGHRS, CDR2 YFSETQ. CDR3 in DNA: TGCGCCAGCAGCTTGGAAGCGCACCCCGGTGGATCACCCCTCCACTTT. Protein sequence: CASSLEAHPGGSPLHF.